Included here is one T cell receptor (beta chain) sequence, with context. Its antigen is not identified. Only in-frame clones appear in the TCRdb table, and some are missing; sequencing was by immunoSEQ multiplex PCR. The sample holds about 1.5 million clones, approximately 98% seen once. These data come from a study of shared clonotypes between healthy human individuals. All donors were healthy HIV-negative adults lacking recent acute infections or vaccinations. Study observations and caveats: The study found approximately 5% of naive CD4 clonotypes shared across a handful of donors. Sorted-subset samples were not fully sequenced, rarefaction indicated. Expectations were that clonotype sharing among donors would be affected by sequencing depth.

The sequence came from a man aged 25-45 years in good health. Input material: naive CD4+ T cells sorted from blood. Described subset: CD45RA+ positively selected.

The CDR3 sequence is CASGKRTSGSGNEQFF. CDR3 nucleotides: TGTGCCAGCGGGAAAAGGACTAGCGGGAGTGGAAATGAGCAGTTCTTC. This chain connects TRBV27 to TRBJ2-1; 13 bases agree with TRBD2. The CDR3 is 16 amino acids. The V gene's germline CDR1 is MNHEY and CDR2 SMNVEV (reference sequence). V was pared by 8 bases and J by 7 bases, with 11 bases of the junction left unmatched.